This TCR beta chain is drawn from a study of post-analysis software for immune sequencing data. Study-level points and caveats: Compared with controls, patients had more of roughly 5 TRBV segments, including TRBV5-6, TRBV5-1 and TRBV20-1. Controls had significantly higher normalized Chao1 diversity than multiple sclerosis patients.

Each TCR beta cDNA library carried unique molecular identifiers. TCRdb fed the PCR reads into MiXCR, producing one record per CDR3 protein. The sample yields a few hundred thousand distinct CDR3 sequences, approximately 38% seen once. With respect to this clonotype: Its specificity is not known. A read error may account for a junction end that differs from germline.

This CDR3 is 16 amino acids long. From germline, CDR1 is SGHVS and CDR2 FQNEAQ. The TCR sequence derives from a girl aged 5-17 years with multiple sclerosis. This chain links TRBV7-8 with TRBJ2-7; D could derive from TRBD1 or TRBD2 (6 bases each). The specimen was blood. The CDR3 sequence is CASSSPSRGDIYERYF. CDR3 coding DNA: TGTGCCAGCAGCTCACCTTCAAGGGGGGATATCTACGAGCGGTACTTC.